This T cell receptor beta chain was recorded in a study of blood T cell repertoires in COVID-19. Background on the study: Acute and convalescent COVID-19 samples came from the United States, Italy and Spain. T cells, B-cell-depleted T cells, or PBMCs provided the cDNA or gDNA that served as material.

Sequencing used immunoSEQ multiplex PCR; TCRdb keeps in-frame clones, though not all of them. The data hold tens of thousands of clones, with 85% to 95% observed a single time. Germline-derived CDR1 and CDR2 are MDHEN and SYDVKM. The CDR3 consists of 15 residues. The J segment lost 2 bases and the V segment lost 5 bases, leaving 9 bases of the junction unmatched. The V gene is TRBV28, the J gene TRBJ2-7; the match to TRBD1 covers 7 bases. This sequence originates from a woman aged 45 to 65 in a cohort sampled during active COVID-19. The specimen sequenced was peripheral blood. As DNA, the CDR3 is TGTGCCAGCAGTGGACGACAGGGCTCGCCCTACGAGCAGTACTTC. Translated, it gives CASSGRQGSPYEQYF.